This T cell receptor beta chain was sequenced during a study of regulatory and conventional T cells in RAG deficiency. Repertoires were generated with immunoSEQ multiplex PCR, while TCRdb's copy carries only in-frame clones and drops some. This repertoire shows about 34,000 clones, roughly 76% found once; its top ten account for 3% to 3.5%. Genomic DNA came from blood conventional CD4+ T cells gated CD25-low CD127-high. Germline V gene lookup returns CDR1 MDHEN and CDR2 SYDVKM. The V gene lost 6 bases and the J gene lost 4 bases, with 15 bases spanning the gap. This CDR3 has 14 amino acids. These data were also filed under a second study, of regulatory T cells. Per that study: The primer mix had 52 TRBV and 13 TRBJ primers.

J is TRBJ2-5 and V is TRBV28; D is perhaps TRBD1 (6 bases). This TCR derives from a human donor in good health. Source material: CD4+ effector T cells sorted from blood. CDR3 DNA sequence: TGTGCCAGCAGGGACCGGACAGTGAGAGAGACCCAGTACTTC. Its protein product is CASRDRTVRETQYF.